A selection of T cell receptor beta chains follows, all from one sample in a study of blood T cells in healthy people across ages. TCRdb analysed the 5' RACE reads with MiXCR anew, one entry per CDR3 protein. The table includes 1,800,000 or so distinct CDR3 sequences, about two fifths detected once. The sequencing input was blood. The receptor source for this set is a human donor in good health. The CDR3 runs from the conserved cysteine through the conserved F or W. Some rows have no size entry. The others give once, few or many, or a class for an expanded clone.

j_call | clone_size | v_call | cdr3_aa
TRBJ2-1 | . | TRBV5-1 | CASSSQTWSRNEQFF
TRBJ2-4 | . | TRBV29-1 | CSVGLPGNIQYF
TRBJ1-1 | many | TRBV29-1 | CSVEEGANTEAFF
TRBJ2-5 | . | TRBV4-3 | CACSQSWTGETQYF
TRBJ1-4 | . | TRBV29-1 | CSVPGRASNEKLFF
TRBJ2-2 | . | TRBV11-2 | CASSNPAGELFF
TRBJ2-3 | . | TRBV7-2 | CASSLVWASKVSDTQYF
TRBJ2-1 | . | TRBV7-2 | CASSIVGGSYNEQFF
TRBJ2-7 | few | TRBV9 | CASSVQAGGLGEQYF
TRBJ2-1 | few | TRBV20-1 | CSASIVSSSYNEQFF
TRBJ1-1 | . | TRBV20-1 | CSAITVGTEAFF
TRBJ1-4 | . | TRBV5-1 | CASSLWGLGATNEKLFF
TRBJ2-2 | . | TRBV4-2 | CASSDFGGNGELFF
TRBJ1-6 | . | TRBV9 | CASSVGEIGSPLHF
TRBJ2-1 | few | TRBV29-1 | CSVLRTGNYNEQFF
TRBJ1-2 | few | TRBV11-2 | CASSFGIIYGYTF
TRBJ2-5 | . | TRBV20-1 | CSARGSHQGETQYF
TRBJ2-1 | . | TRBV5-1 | CASSRTPGLGSSYNGQFF
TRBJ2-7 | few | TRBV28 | CASSHGGLYEQYF
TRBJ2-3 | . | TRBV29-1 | CSVEGGRTGGTDTQYF
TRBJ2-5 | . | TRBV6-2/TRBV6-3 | CASSPPSVSGTQYF
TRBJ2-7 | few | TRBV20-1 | CSARGSRSIYEQYF
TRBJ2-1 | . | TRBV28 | CASSSGKNYNEQFF
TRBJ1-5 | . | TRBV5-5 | CASSLGVLMSQPQHF
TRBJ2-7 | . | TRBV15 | CATSVEFLTYEQYF
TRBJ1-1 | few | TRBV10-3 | CAISESMNTEAFF
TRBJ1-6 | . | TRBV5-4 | CASSRTQGVSYNSPLHF
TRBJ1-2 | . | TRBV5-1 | CASSLDYRDLYGYTF
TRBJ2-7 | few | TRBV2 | CASNSGLGDEQYF
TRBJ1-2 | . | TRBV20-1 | CSASDRGRQYGYTF
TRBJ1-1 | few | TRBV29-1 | CSVRSHLDRNTEAFF
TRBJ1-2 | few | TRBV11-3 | CASSLEGMGYGYTF
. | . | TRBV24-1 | CATSDPRGTGYEQYF
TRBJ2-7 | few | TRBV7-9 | CASSLTTGDFLYEQYF
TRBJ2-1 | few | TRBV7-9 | CASSPLLAGLEDEQFF
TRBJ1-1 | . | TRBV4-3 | CASSQDPTAVNTEAFF
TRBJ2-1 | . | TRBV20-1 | CSARDWTKAVNEQFF
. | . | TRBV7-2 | CASSLAPPTGPKGYEQYF
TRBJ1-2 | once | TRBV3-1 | CASSPGAPPGYGYTF
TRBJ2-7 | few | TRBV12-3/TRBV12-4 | CASSHRHNPQYEQYF
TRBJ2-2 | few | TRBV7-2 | CASSLLSGGTGELFF
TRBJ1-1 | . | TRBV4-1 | CASSQDSLGGTNTEAFF
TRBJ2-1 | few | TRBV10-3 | CAISEQDYNEQFF
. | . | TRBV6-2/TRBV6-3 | CASNRDGPYEQYF